One sample yielded the 21 T cell receptor beta chains listed below, sequenced in a study of TIL therapy for anti-PD-1-resistant metastatic lung cancer. The sample's time point: pre-treatment sample, taken before nivolumab and TIL therapy. Most excised metastases sampled were pleural nodules or supraclavicular lymph nodes. The immunoSEQ assay was v3. Generated by immunoSEQ multiplex PCR, the TCRdb table keeps only in-frame clones and is missing some. In the table there are 45,000 to 50,000 clones, 71% of which are singletons. Specimen: tumor tissue, collected at baseline. The receptors shown here come from a person aged 25-85 years with non-small cell lung cancer.

CDR3 region: CASSPTFEGLGYTF. The CDR3 DNA follows: TGTGCCAGCAGCCCCACTTTCGAGGGTCTTGGCTACACCTTC. This chain connects TRBV9 to TRBJ1-2; D gene uncertain. The V gene lost 4 bases and the J gene lost 7 bases, with 17 bases spanning the gap. CDR3 length equals 14 residues. Germline CDR1 and CDR2: SGDLS and YYNGEE. Full variable domain (rest looked up from reference TRBV9 and TRBJ1-2): DSGVTQTPKHLITATGQRVTLRCSPRSGDLSVYWYQQSLDQGLQFLIQYYNGEERAKGNILERFSAQQFPDLHSELNLSSLELGDSALYFCASSPTFEGLGYTFGSGTRLTVV.

The chain carries TRBV28 and TRBJ1-3; D not certain. The germline V gene has CDR1 MDHEN and CDR2 SYDVKM. Trimming took off 6 bases at V and 8 bases at J, with 11 bases between the two ends. This CDR3 has 12 amino acids. The CDR3 here is CASRGSQDTIYF. CDR3 DNA sequence: TGTGCCAGCAGGGGTTCCCAGGACACCATATATTTT.

The table lists this clone with a few counts. This rearrangement joins TRBV25-1 to TRBJ2-5; possible D gene TRBD2, 6 bases. Per germline, CDR1 MGHDK and CDR2 SYGVNS. The ends were cut back, 2 bases at V and 4 bases at J, with 11 bases in the middle. The CDR3 runs to 14 residues. The CDR3: CASSEGGLGETQYF. CDR3 bases: TGTGCCAGCAGTGAAGGGGGGTTGGGAGAGACCCAGTACTTC.

The chain combines TRBV6-5 with TRBJ1-2; the D gene is possibly TRBD1 (5 bases). This CDR3 comprises 15 residues. Between the trimmed V and J ends, which lost 4 bases and 4 bases, there was a span of 16 bases. The germline V gene has CDR1 MNHEY and CDR2 SVGAGI. CDR3 sequence reads: CASSFITGLGYGYTF. The CDR3 DNA is TGTGCCAGCAGTTTTATTACAGGCTTGGGCTATGGCTACACCTTC.

The V call is TRBV7-8, the J call TRBJ1-6; 7 bases are a match to TRBD1. The CDR3 length is 12 residues. CDR1 SGHVS and CDR2 FQNEAQ come from the germline V gene. Trimming at V came to 5 bases and at J to 16 bases, leaving 8 bases not matched to a gene. Here the CDR3 DNA reads TGTGCCAGCAGCCCCGGGACAGCCGTTCTCCACTTT. Amino acids: CASSPGTAVLHF.

V and J are TRBV6-1 and TRBJ2-3, with 8 bases lining up with TRBD2. The CDR3 sequence is 16 residues long. Germline V gene data show CDR1 as MNHNS and CDR2 as SASEGT. Germline trimming cut 0 bases from V and 1 base from J; bases unmatched to any gene: 3. The CDR3 is CASSEAFSGGTDTQYF. DNA for the CDR3: TGTGCCAGCAGTGAAGCGTTTAGCGGGGGCACAGATACGCAGTATTTT.

V is TRBV5-6 and J is TRBJ2-3, with 10 bases identical to TRBD2. This CDR3 has 11 amino acids. Looked up from germline, CDR1 is SGHDT and CDR2 is YYEEEE. Trimming at V came to 2 bases and at J to 14 bases, leaving 2 bases not matched to a gene. The CDR3 reads CASSFGTSVYF. The CDR3 DNA reads as TGTGCCAGCAGCTTTGGGACTAGCGTGTATTTT.

This clone was picked up one time. CDR3 in amino acids: CASSGNGLSYEQYF. The DNA for the CDR3 is TGTGCCAGCAGTGGGAACGGCCTCTCCTACGAGCAGTACTTC. The chain has TRBV2 and TRBJ2-7; D ambiguous. CDR1 and CDR2 (germline): SNHLY, FYNNEI. V was pared by 4 bases and J by 0 bases, with 10 bases between. CDR3 length: 14 residues.

The chain links TRBV5-1 to TRBJ2-3; 12 bases align to TRBD2. After removal of 4 bases from V and 1 base from J, the junction contained 4 bases not matched to a gene. The CDR3 runs 16 residues. Germline loops: CDR1 SGHRS, CDR2 YFSETQ. The chain's CDR3 is CASSPLAGGGTDTQYF. The CDR3 region has the DNA TGCGCCAGCAGCCCACTAGCGGGAGGAGGCACAGATACGCAGTATTTT.

V usage is TRBV4-1 and J usage is TRBJ1-3, with D uncertain. There are 15 residues in the CDR3. CDR1 and CDR2 from the germline V gene are MGHRA and YSYEKL. V gave up 1 base and J gave up 4 bases, with 11 bases separating them. The CDR3 reads CASSQVQTRGNTIYF. CDR3 nucleotides: TGCGCCAGCAGCCAAGTCCAGACGCGAGGAAACACCATATATTTT.

This clone was observed a few times. J is TRBJ2-2 and V is TRBV7-9; D is uncertain. V was pared by 6 bases and J by 7 bases, with 18 bases between. In germline, CDR1 is SEHNR, CDR2 FQNEAQ (reference sequence). The CDR3 has 15 amino acids. The CDR3 loop reads CASSPKTRLGGELFF. As DNA, the CDR3 is TGTGCCAGCAGTCCCAAGACTCGACTTGGCGGGGAGCTGTTTTTT.

The chain links TRBV5-1 to TRBJ2-3; 7 bases agree with TRBD1. Germline V gene sequence: CDR1 SGHRS, CDR2 YFSETQ. The V segment lost 4 bases and the J segment 3 bases; nucleotides outside the gene matches: 8. This CDR3 has 15 amino acids. The CDR3 loop is CASSDPGGATDTQYF. CDR3 sequence (DNA): TGCGCCAGCAGCGACCCAGGGGGAGCTACAGATACGCAGTATTTT. Full variable domain (missing parts from reference TRBV5-1 and TRBJ2-3): KAGVTQTPRYLIKTRGQQVTLSCSPISGHRSVSWYQQTPGQGLQFLFEYFSETQRNKGNFPGRFSGRQFSNSRSEMNVSTLELGDSALYLCASSDPGGATDTQYFGPGTRLTVL.

In this sample, this clone turned up once. This sequence joins TRBV5-6 and TRBJ2-1; D is ambiguous. The CDR3 has 15 residues. Trimming cost V 1 base and J 0 bases, with 8 bases left between them. Looked up from germline, CDR1 is SGHDT and CDR2 is YYEEEE. CDR3 loop: CASSLWVSSYNEQFF. CDR3 sequence (DNA): TGTGCCAGCAGCTTGTGGGTAAGCTCCTACAATGAGCAGTTCTTC.

This clone turned up a few times. The genes are TRBV7-8 and TRBJ2-3; possibly TRBD1 or TRBD2 for D (5 bases each). Between the trimmed V and J ends, which lost 5 bases and 14 bases, there was a span of 23 bases. CDR1 and CDR2 (germline): SGHVS, FQNEAQ. CDR3 length equals 14 residues. CDR3 protein: CASSQSAGTPNLYF. CDR3 coding DNA: TGTGCCAGCAGCCAGTCCGCTGGGACCCCGAATTTGTATTTT.

V gene TRBV5-6 combines with J gene TRBJ1-4, with TRBD1 matching 10 bases. Germline V gene lookup returns CDR1 SGHDT and CDR2 YYEEEE. The CDR3 contains 16 residues. With V trimmed by 1 base and J by 15 bases, 15 bases remained unmatched. The CDR3 sequence: CASSLRRTGGRKTVFF. DNA of the CDR3: TGTGCCAGCAGCTTGAGGAGGACAGGGGGAAGGAAAACGGTGTTTTTT.

The CDR3 sequence is CASSLDLLGPGELFF. Written as DNA, the CDR3 is TGTGCCAGCAGCTTAGATCTGTTGGGGCCCGGGGAGCTGTTTTTT. The chain employs TRBV11-2 and TRBJ2-2; the D gene is possibly TRBD1 (5 bases). Per the germline V gene, CDR1 is SGHAT and CDR2 is FQNNGV. V was shortened by 0 bases and J by 6 bases, with 11 bases between the two germline ends. The CDR3 runs to 15 residues. Based on the CDR3 plus reference TRBV11-2 and TRBJ2-2, the full variable domain is EAGVAQSPRYKIIEKRQSVAFWCNPISGHATLYWYQQILGQGPKLLIQFQNNGVVDDSQLPKDRFSAERLKGVDSTLKIQPAKLEDSAVYLCASSLDLLGPGELFFGEGSRLTVL.

In this sample, this clone turned up a few times. V usage is TRBV7-3 and J usage is TRBJ1-1; D uncertain. The CDR3 covers 15 residues. Trimming left V 5 bases short and J 7 bases short, with 20 bases between. CDR1 is SGHTA and CDR2 is FQGTGA in the germline V gene. CDR3 protein: CASSPRSKPSGEAFF. The DNA of the CDR3 is TGTGCCAGCAGCCCCCGATCCAAGCCCAGCGGTGAAGCTTTCTTT. Drawing the rest from reference TRBV7-3 and TRBJ1-1, the complete variable domain is GAGVSQTPSNKVTEKGKYVELRCDPISGHTALYWYRQSLGQGPEFLIYFQGTGAADDSGLPNDRFFAVRPEGSVSTLKIQRTERGDSAVYLCASSPRSKPSGEAFFGQGTRLTVV.

The gene calls are TRBV5-1 and TRBJ2-5, with D possibly TRBD1 on 5 matching bases. Germline loops: CDR1 SGHRS, CDR2 YFSETQ. This CDR3 region has 15 residues. The V end lost 4 bases, the J end lost 5 bases, and 18 bases lay between the germline ends. CDR3 in DNA: TGCGCCAGCAGCCCCGCGGACGCTAAGGGGGAGACCCAGTACTTC. It specifies CASSPADAKGETQYF.

This clone was seen once. The chain recombines TRBV10-3 with TRBJ2-1; 11 bases line up with TRBD2. V gave up 9 bases and J gave up 3 bases; unmatched junction bases: 7. This CDR3 is 15 amino acids long. The germline V gene encodes CDR1 ENHRY and CDR2 SYGVKD. The CDR3 sequence is CAMSSGGAFYNEQFF. The CDR3 coding sequence is TGTGCCATGAGTAGCGGGGGGGCCTTCTACAATGAGCAGTTCTTC.

Only one count was recorded for this clone. V is TRBV5-6 and J is TRBJ1-2; maybe TRBD1 (5 bases). Germline loops: CDR1 SGHDT, CDR2 YYEEEE. This CDR3 spans 16 amino acids. V lost 0 bases to trimming and J lost 6 bases, with 18 bases between them. The CDR3 is CASSLESPRVMDGYTF. Written as DNA, the CDR3 is TGTGCCAGCAGCTTGGAATCTCCCAGGGTGATGGATGGCTACACCTTC.

The chain uses TRBV5-1 and TRBJ1-1; 12 positions agree with TRBD1. Germline loops: CDR1 SGHRS, CDR2 YFSETQ. The CDR3 extends over 15 amino acids. With V trimmed by 4 bases and J by 7 bases, 8 bases remained unmatched. This chain's CDR3 is CASSAGTGGLVEAFF. For the CDR3, the DNA is TGCGCCAGCAGCGCGGGGACAGGGGGCTTGGTTGAAGCTTTCTTT. Full variable domain (remainder filled in from reference TRBV5-1 and TRBJ1-1): KAGVTQTPRYLIKTRGQQVTLSCSPISGHRSVSWYQQTPGQGLQFLFEYFSETQRNKGNFPGRFSGRQFSNSRSEMNVSTLELGDSALYLCASSAGTGGLVEAFFGQGTRLTVV.